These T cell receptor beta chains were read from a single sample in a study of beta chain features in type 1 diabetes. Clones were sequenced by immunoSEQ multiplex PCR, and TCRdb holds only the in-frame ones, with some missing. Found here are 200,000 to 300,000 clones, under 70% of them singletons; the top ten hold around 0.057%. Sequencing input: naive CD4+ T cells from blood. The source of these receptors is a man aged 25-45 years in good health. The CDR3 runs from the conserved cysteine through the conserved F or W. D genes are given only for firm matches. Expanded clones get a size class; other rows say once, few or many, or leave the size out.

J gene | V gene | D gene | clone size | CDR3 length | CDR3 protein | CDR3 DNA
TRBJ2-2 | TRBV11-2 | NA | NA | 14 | CASSLNPNTGELFF | TGTGCCAGCAGCTTAAATCCGAACACCGGGGAGCTGTTTTTT
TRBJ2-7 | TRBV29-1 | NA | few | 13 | CSVVPMGAYEQYF | TGCAGCGTTGTTCCTATGGGTGCCTACGAGCAGTACTTC
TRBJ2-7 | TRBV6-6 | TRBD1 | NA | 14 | CASSSRDSTYEQYF | TGTGCCAGCAGTTCCCGGGACAGTACCTACGAGCAGTACTTC
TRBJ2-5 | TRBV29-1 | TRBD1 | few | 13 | CSVSGTVQETQYF | TGCAGCGTGAGTGGGACAGTCCAAGAGACCCAGTACTTC
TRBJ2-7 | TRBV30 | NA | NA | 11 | CAWRQESEQYF | TGTGCCTGGAGACAGGAGAGCGAGCAGTACTTC
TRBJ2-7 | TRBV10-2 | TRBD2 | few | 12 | CASWAGDYEQYF | TGCGCCAGCTGGGCGGGGGACTACGAGCAGTACTTC
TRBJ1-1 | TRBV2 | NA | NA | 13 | CASSEQVNTEAFF | TGTGCCAGCAGTGAGCAGGTGAACACTGAAGCTTTCTTT
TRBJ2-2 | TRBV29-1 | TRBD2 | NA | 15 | CSVDGAGINTGELFF | TGCAGCGTTGATGGAGCGGGGATTAACACCGGGGAGCTGTTTTTT
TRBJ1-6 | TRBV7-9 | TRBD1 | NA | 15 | CASSLRQGGNSPLHF | TGTGCCAGCAGCCTTCGACAGGGAGGTAATTCACCCCTCCACTTT
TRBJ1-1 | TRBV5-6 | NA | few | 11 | CASNRGGEAFF | TGTGCCAGCAATCGTGGGGGAGAAGCTTTCTTT
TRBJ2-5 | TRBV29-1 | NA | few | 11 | CSVSREETQYF | TGCAGCGTTAGCAGGGAGGAGACCCAGTACTTC
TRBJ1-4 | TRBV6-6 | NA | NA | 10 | CAIGLGKLFF | TGTGCCATCGGGTTGGGAAAACTGTTTTTT
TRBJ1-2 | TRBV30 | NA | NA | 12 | CAWNRGNYGYTF | TGTGCCTGGAATCGGGGGAACTATGGCTACACCTTC
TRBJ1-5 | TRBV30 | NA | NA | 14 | CAWSRGHLNQPQHF | TGTGCCTGGAGTAGAGGACATCTCAATCAGCCCCAGCATTTT
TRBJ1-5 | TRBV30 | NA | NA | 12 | CAWSVQRQPQHF | TGTGCCTGGAGTGTACAAAGGCAGCCCCAGCATTTT
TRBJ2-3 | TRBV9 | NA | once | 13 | CASSVESTDTQYF | TGTGCCAGCAGCGTAGAGAGCACAGATACGCAGTATTTT
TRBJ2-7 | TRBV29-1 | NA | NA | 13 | CSVADRRLYEQYF | TGCAGCGTTGCTGACAGGCGGCTCTACGAGCAGTACTTC
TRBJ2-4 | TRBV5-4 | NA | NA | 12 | CASRSRENIQYF | TGTGCCAGCAGATCTCGGGAAAACATTCAGTACTTC
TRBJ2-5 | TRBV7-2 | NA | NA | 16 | CASSPSVGAGEETQYF | TGTGCCAGCAGCCCCTCGGTGGGGGCGGGAGAAGAGACCCAGTACTTC
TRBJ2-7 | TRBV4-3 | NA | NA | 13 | CASSQAATYEQYF | TGCGCCAGCAGCCAAGCCGCCACCTACGAGCAGTACTTC
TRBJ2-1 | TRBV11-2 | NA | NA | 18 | CASSATRPGGSSYNEQFF | TGTGCCAGCAGCGCTACCCGGCCCGGGGGTAGCTCCTACAATGAGCAGTTCTTC
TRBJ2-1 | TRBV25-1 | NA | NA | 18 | CASSGLLKEPRSTREQFF | TGTGCCAGCAGTGGCCTCCTTAAGGAACCCCGGAGTACTAGGGAGCAGTTCTTC